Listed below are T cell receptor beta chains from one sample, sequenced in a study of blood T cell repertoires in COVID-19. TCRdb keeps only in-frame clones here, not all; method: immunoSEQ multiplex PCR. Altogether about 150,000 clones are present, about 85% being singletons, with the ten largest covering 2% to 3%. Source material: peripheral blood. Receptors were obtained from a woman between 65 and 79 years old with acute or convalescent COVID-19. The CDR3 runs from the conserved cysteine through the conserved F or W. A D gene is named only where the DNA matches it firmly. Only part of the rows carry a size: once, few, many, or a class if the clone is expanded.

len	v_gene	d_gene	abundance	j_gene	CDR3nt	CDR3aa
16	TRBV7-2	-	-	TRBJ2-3	TGTGCCAGCAGCTTAGCAGGGACTTCTAGCACAGATACGCAGTATTTT	CASSLAGTSSTDTQYF
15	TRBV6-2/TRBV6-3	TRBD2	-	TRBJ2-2	TGTGCCAGCAGTCAAATTACTAGCGACACCGGGGAGCTGTTTTTT	CASSQITSDTGELFF
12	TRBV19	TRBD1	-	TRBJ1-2	TGTGCCACCCAGGACAGGAATAGAGCCTACACCTTC	CATQDRNRAYTF
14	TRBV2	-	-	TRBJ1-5	TGTGCCAGCAGGAGGGCTATCGGCAATCAGCCCCAGCATTTT	CASRRAIGNQPQHF
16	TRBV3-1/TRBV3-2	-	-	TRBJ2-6	TGTGCCAGCAGCCAAGGCTACAGCTCTGGGGCCAACGTCCTGACTTTC	CASSQGYSSGANVLTF
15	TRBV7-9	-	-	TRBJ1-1	TGTGCCAGCAGCTTAGAGGGGAGGGCGAACACTGAAGCTTTCTTT	CASSLEGRANTEAFF
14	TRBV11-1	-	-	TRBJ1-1	TGTGCCAGCAGCTACCTCCCAGGGGCCGCTGAAGCTTTCTTT	CASSYLPGAAEAFF
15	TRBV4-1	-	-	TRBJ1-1	TGCGCCAGCAGCCGAGTCGAGGGAGAAAACACTGAAGCTTTCTTT	CASSRVEGENTEAFF
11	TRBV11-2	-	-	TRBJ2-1	TGTGCCAGCAGCTTTGGCGGGTGGGAATTCTTC	CASSFGGWEFF
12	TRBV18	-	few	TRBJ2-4	TGTGCCAGCTCACCGGACAGAAACATTCAGTACTTC	CASSPDRNIQYF
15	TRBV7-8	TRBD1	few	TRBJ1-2	TGTGCCAGCAGCATATCGGGACAGCCTAACTATGGCTACACCTTC	CASSISGQPNYGYTF